Presented here are 9 T cell receptor beta chains from one specimen sequenced in a study of shared clonotypes between healthy human individuals. It was CD45RO-negative cells, positively selected for CCR7, that made up naive CD8 cells, with terminally differentiated effector memory CD45RA+ cells excluded. Only in-frame clones appear in the TCRdb table, and some are missing; sequencing was by immunoSEQ multiplex PCR. The table shows about 650,000 clones, with over 95% occurring only once. Material: naive CD8+ T cells sorted from blood. These receptors were collected from a woman in her 30s in good health.

The rearrangement joins TRBV29-1 to TRBJ1-1; a weak D match, TRBD1 (5 bases). From germline, CDR1 is SQVTM and CDR2 ANQGSEA. The CDR3 has 14 residues. V lost 1 base, J lost 1 base, and 10 bases lay in between. DNA for the CDR3: TGCAGCGTTGAAGGGCAGGGAACGAACACTGAAGCTTTCTTT. Translating it yields CSVEGQGTNTEAFF.

The chain employs TRBV11-2 and TRBJ2-5; 9 bases align to TRBD1. The closer fit of TRBJ2-7 to the DNA end suggests the J call may be wrong. This CDR3 contains 16 residues. The germline V gene has CDR1 SGHAT and CDR2 FQNNGV. The DNA for the CDR3 is TGTGCCAGCAGCTTGGACAGGGGAGATTTCTCCTACGAGCAGTACTTC. It specifies CASSLDRGDFSYEQYF.

V and J are TRBV4-1 and TRBJ1-4, with D unresolved. Germline V gene sequence: CDR1 MGHRA, CDR2 YSYEKL. Trimming removed 0 bases at V and 7 bases at J, with 9 bases between. The length of the CDR3 is 14 residues. The CDR3 protein is CASSQERVGEKLFF. The CDR3 coding sequence is TGCGCCAGCAGCCAAGAAAGGGTCGGTGAAAAACTGTTTTTT.

The CDR3 spells CASSYGARNEQFF. CDR3 DNA: TGTGCCAGCAGTTACGGCGCGAGGAATGAGCAGTTCTTC. V and J are TRBV6-5 and TRBJ2-1; D call uncertain. The V gene's germline CDR1 is MNHEY and CDR2 SVGAGI. Trimming cost V 2 bases and J 7 bases, with 9 bases left between them. The CDR3 covers 13 residues.

The V call is TRBV13, the J call TRBJ2-3; 10 bases line up with TRBD1. Germline CDR1 and CDR2: PRHDT and FYEKMQ (reference sequence). The CDR3 spans 13 residues. The V segment lost 5 bases and the J segment 6 bases; nucleotides outside the gene matches: 2. For the CDR3, the DNA is TGTGCCAGCAGCAAGGACAGGGGGGATACGCAGTATTTT. As protein: CASSKDRGDTQYF.

The V call is TRBV15, the J call TRBJ2-6, with 8 nucleotides matching TRBD2. The CDR3 spans 17 residues. V shed 7 bases, J shed 0 bases, and the junction held 8 bases outside the gene matches. The germline V gene has CDR1 LNHNV and CDR2 YYDKDF (reference sequence). CDR3 bases: TGTGCCACCACGGGGGGGGCCGCCATCTCTGGGGCCAACGTCCTGACTTTC. Translated: CATTGGAAISGANVLTF. The variable domain in full, with the rest retrieved from reference TRBV15 and TRBJ2-6, is DAMVIQNPRYQVTQFGKPVTLSCSQTLNHNVMYWYQQKSSQAPKLLFHYYDKDFNNEADTPDNFQSRRPNTSFCFLDIRSPGLGDTAMYLCATTGGAAISGANVLTFGAGSRLTVL.

The chain joins TRBV27 to TRBJ2-7, with D maybe TRBD1 (8 bases). The V gene lost 5 bases and the J gene lost 3 bases, with 32 bases spanning the gap. The CDR3 runs 20 residues. Per the germline V gene, CDR1 is MNHEY and CDR2 is SMNVEV (reference sequence). The CDR3 DNA reads as TGTGCCAGCAGTACAGGGGGGGTCCACCAGGGTGGTGGGAGGGTCTACGAGCAGTACTTC. Its translation is CASSTGGVHQGGGRVYEQYF.

The V call is TRBV10-1, the J call TRBJ2-1, with 14 bases lining up with TRBD2. Germline CDR1 is WNHNN and CDR2 is SYGVQD (reference sequence). The CDR3 loop spans 17 amino acids. Trimming at V came to 6 bases and at J to 0 bases, leaving 4 bases not matched to a gene. This CDR3 is CASSPGTSGSSYNEQFF. As DNA, the CDR3 is TGCGCCAGCAGCCCCGGGACTAGCGGGAGCTCCTACAATGAGCAGTTCTTC.

The chain links TRBV27 to TRBJ2-3, with 8 positions matching TRBD1. This CDR3 region has 16 residues. Germline lookup yields CDR1 MNHEY and CDR2 SMNVEV (reference sequence). V dropped 8 bases and J dropped 0; count of bases not matched to a gene: 10. This chain's CDR3 is CASSPSRGRSTDTQYF. The CDR3 DNA follows: TGTGCCAGCTCTCCTTCCAGGGGGCGGAGCACAGATACGCAGTATTTT.